A selection of T cell receptor beta chains follows, all from one sample in a study of CXCR3-negative and CXCR3-positive naive CD8 T cells. From the 5' RACE reads, TCRdb lists one entry per CDR3 protein and no DNA. This sample's clone table lists tens of thousands of distinct CDR3 sequences. The sequencing sample was made of naive CXCR3- CD8+ T cells from blood. The origin of the receptors is a human donor in good health. Some clones in this sample may be carry-over from other donors' samples. The CDR3 runs from the conserved cysteine through the conserved F or W. A clone size is listed for some rows: how often the clone was seen (once, few, many), or a class if it is expanded.

v_gene	j_gene	abundance	CDR3aa
TRBV14	TRBJ2-1	-	CASSRRLAGNEQFF
TRBV4-3	TRBJ1-2	-	CASSQEAQSRGYTF
TRBV29-1	TRBJ2-5	-	CSPPRDRGETQYF
TRBV4-1	TRBJ2-1	-	CASSQTGPKSSYNEQFF
TRBV19	TRBJ1-1	medium-sized	CASSIAENTEAFF
TRBV5-1	TRBJ2-3	-	CASSPGTGGLGDTQYF
TRBV28	TRBJ2-2	-	CASTARTGYTGELFF
TRBV27	TRBJ1-1	-	CASSLFGDTEAFF
TRBV20-1	TRBJ2-1	-	CSAREAGGPSYNEQFF
TRBV20-1	TRBJ2-7	-	CSASDETRSSSYEQYF
TRBV29-1	TRBJ2-1	-	CSVGQGPYNEQFF
TRBV10-3	TRBJ1-5	-	CAISESGGGQPQHF
TRBV20-1	TRBJ1-1	-	CSARVRFQMNTEAFF
TRBV3-1	TRBJ2-7	-	CASSLVGQLYEQYF
TRBV15	TRBJ1-5	-	CATSKDRGKGNQPQHF
TRBV29-1	TRBJ2-7	-	CSVEEANGSSYEQYF
TRBV5-1	TRBJ2-7	-	CASSTGLAGNVGEQYF
TRBV4-1	TRBJ2-2	-	CASSLTSSIGTGELFF
TRBV29-1	TRBJ2-7	-	CSVSGRGVPYEQYF
TRBV4-1	TRBJ2-7	-	CASSQSAGTEYYEQYF
TRBV4-3	TRBJ2-7	-	CASSQATGDGYEQYF
TRBV29-1	TRBJ1-2	-	CSVEATGAYYGYTF
TRBV29-1	TRBJ1-2	-	CSVEGVDPGYTF
TRBV28	TRBJ1-2	-	CASSHAGQGVDGYTF
TRBV9	TRBJ2-1	-	CASSVGPAGGIISSYNEQFF
TRBV7-9	TRBJ2-7	-	CASSEGQGRIREQYF